Below, one T cell receptor (beta chain) is given with its context. TCRdb reprocessed the RT-PCR reads with MiXCR, giving one entry per CDR3 protein. The table shows about 680,000 distinct CDR3 sequences, with 13% to 15% occurring only once. Germline V gene data show CDR1 as MNHEY and CDR2 as SVGEGT. Trimming cost V 0 bases and J 6 bases, with 9 bases left between them. This CDR3 region has 14 residues. The chain joins TRBV6-2 or TRBV6-3 to TRBJ2-1; D uncertain. The clonotype originates from a female donor in good health, serving as a healthy control. Sequenced material: memory CD4+ T cells from blood. CDR3 DNA sequence: TGTGCCAGCAGTTACTCGCGGCACCTCAATGAGCAGTTCTTC. Its translation: CASSYSRHLNEQFF.